One sample yielded the 17 T cell receptor beta chains listed below, sequenced in a study of T cell responses to AZD1222 COVID-19 vaccine. Only in-frame clones appear in the TCRdb table, and some are missing; sequencing was by immunoSEQ multiplex PCR. The sample lists about 85,000 clones, roughly 90% seen once, with approximately 8% in the top ten. The sample here was peripheral blood, taken 28 days after the second AZD1222 dose. These receptors all come from an adult who received the AZD1222 COVID-19 vaccine.

There are a few counts of this clone. The J gene is TRBJ1-4, the V gene TRBV7-2, with D unresolved. Between the trimmed V and J ends, which lost 5 bases and 8 bases, there was a span of 18 bases. CDR1 SGHTA and CDR2 FQGNSA come from the germline V gene. The CDR3 length is 15 residues. CDR3 in amino acids: CASSAGSGSREKLFF. The CDR3 coding sequence is TGTGCCAGCAGCGCGGGTTCGGGAAGTCGAGAAAAACTGTTTTTT.

V is TRBV6-5 and J is TRBJ1-5, with 7 bases fitting TRBD1. V lost 5 bases to trimming and J lost 4 bases; unmatched junction nucleotides: 5. The V gene's germline CDR1 is MNHEY and CDR2 SVGAGI. The CDR3 has 14 amino acids. Here the CDR3 reads CASSRDRANQPQHF. CDR3 nucleotide sequence: TGTGCCAGCAGTCGTGACAGGGCTAATCAGCCCCAGCATTTT.

This sequence joins TRBV7-9 and TRBJ2-3; 9 bases map to TRBD2. V dropped 7 bases and J dropped 5; count of bases not matched to a gene: 10. CDR1 is SEHNR, CDR2 FQNEAQ, per germline (reference sequence). The CDR3 has 15 residues. Here the CDR3 reads CASTYWGSGGDTQYF. The CDR3 bases are TGTGCCAGCACTTATTGGGGTAGCGGGGGAGATACGCAGTATTTT.

V usage is TRBV7-9 and J usage is TRBJ1-2, with D uncertain. Between the trimmed V and J ends, which lost 5 bases and 4 bases, there was a span of 8 bases. The V gene's germline CDR1 is SEHNR and CDR2 FQNEAQ (reference sequence). There are 12 residues in the CDR3. This CDR3 reads CASSREGYGYTF. For the CDR3, the DNA is TGTGCCAGCAGCCGAGAGGGCTATGGCTACACCTTC.

With regard to this clone: The sample has other DNA sequences that encode this CDR3 too. The rearrangement links TRBV28 to TRBJ1-2; D uncertain. Germline-derived CDR1 and CDR2 are MDHEN and SYDVKM. The CDR3 extends over 13 amino acids. V lost 2 bases, J lost 0 bases, and 4 bases lay in between. The CDR3 reads CASSLGSNYGYTF. The CDR3 bases are TGTGCCAGCAGTTTAGGATCTAACTATGGCTACACCTTC.

The gene calls are TRBV3-1 (or the pseudogene TRBV3-2) and TRBJ2-1, with TRBD2 as a possible D gene (6 bases). Germline CDR1 LGHDT, CDR2 YNNKEL (reference sequence). Trimming took off 0 bases at V and 10 bases at J, with 16 bases between the two ends. The CDR3 extends over 15 amino acids. DNA of the CDR3: TGTGCCAGCAGCCAAGATCCCGGGAGACCGCAAGAGCAGTTCTTC. This gives the protein CASSQDPGRPQEQFF.

The chain is built from TRBV5-1 and TRBJ2-2; D ambiguous. The CDR3 sequence is 16 residues long. Trimming took off 2 bases at V and 2 bases at J, with 13 bases between the two ends. CDR1 SGHRS and CDR2 YFSETQ come from the germline V gene. CDR3 region: CASSLLSDVNTGELFF. The CDR3 nucleotides read TGCGCCAGCAGCTTACTCTCGGATGTCAACACCGGGGAGCTGTTTTTT.

This clone was recorded once. This sequence joins TRBV6-1 and TRBJ2-3; D remains unclear. Germline V CDR1 and CDR2: MNHNS, SASEGT. Trimming stripped 1 base from V and 2 bases from J, with 7 bases between. The CDR3 has 14 residues. In nucleotides, the CDR3 is TGTGCCAGCAGTGAAGTAGTGACCACAGATACGCAGTATTTT. Its protein product is CASSEVVTTDTQYF.

The chain combines TRBV14 with TRBJ1-1, with a weak D call TRBD1 (6 bases). Looked up from germline, CDR1 is SGHDN and CDR2 is FVKESK. The CDR3 is 15 amino acids. V shed 4 bases and J shed 4 bases, with 16 bases lying between them. CDR3 DNA sequence: TGTGCCAGCAGCCGAGTTAGGGGGTTAGGCACTGAAGCTTTCTTT. Translated, it gives CASSRVRGLGTEAFF. Supplemented by reference TRBV14 and TRBJ1-1, the full variable domain reads EAGVTQFPSHSVIEKGQTVTLRCDPISGHDNLYWYRRVMGKEIKFLLHFVKESKQDESGMPNNRFLAERTGGTYSTLKVQPAELEDSGVYFCASSRVRGLGTEAFFGQGTRLTVV.

The chain couples TRBV5-6 to TRBJ2-2; D gene ambiguous. CDR1 SGHDT and CDR2 YYEEEE come from the germline V gene. The CDR3 is 14 residues long. V shed 3 bases and J shed 7 bases, with 13 bases lying between them. CDR3 amino acids: CASSSGRRNGELFF. The DNA of the CDR3 is TGTGCCAGCAGCTCCGGACGTCGGAACGGGGAGCTGTTTTTT.

The gene calls are TRBV15 and TRBJ1-5, with D perhaps TRBD1 (6 bases). V was trimmed by 5 bases and J by 3 bases, leaving 8 bases between them. This CDR3 spans 13 amino acids. In germline, CDR1 is LNHNV, CDR2 YYDKDF (reference sequence). CDR3 sequence (DNA): TGTGCCACCAGCGGACAGCACAATCAGCCCCAGCATTTT. Protein product: CATSGQHNQPQHF.

V is TRBV7-8 and J is TRBJ2-7, with TRBD1 identical over 8 bases. Germline assignment: CDR1 SGHVS and CDR2 FQNEAQ. CDR3 size: 15 residues. Losses at the gene ends were 5 bases for V and 2 bases for J; bases not matched to a gene: 8. CDR3 sequence: CASSPRTGRPYEQYF. The CDR3 nucleotides are TGTGCCAGCAGCCCCCGGACAGGGAGGCCCTACGAGCAGTACTTC. The variable domain in full, completed from reference TRBV7-8 and TRBJ2-7, reads GAGVSQSPRYKVAKRGQDVALRCDPISGHVSLFWYQQALGQGPEFLTYFQNEAQLDKSGLPSDRFFAERPEGSVSTLKIQRTQQEDSAVYLCASSPRTGRPYEQYFGPGTRLTVT.

The chain uses TRBV5-1 and TRBJ2-3; D may be TRBD2 (5 bases). Germline assignment: CDR1 SGHRS and CDR2 YFSETQ. This CDR3 comprises 15 residues. The V end was cut by 1 base, the J end by 1 base, with 10 bases between. In DNA form, the CDR3 reads TGCGCCAGCAGCTTGTGGGGTAGCGGCACAGATACGCAGTATTTT. This translates into CASSLWGSGTDTQYF.

The rearrangement uses TRBV11-2 and TRBJ2-1, with 8 bases fitting TRBD1. CDR3 length equals 16 residues. V shed 5 bases and J 4 bases; nucleotides not matched to a gene: 10. CDR1 SGHAT and CDR2 FQNNGV come from the germline V gene. This CDR3 is CASSDRGGSIYNEQFF. Written as DNA, the CDR3 is TGTGCCAGCAGCGACAGGGGTGGTTCAATTTACAATGAGCAGTTCTTC.

The chain joins TRBV27 to TRBJ2-2; either TRBD1 or TRBD2 may fit D (5 bases each). With 3 bases removed from V and 4 bases from J, the gap between germline ends came to 6 bases. Germline values: CDR1 MNHEY, CDR2 SMNVEV (reference sequence). This CDR3 has 13 amino acids. CDR3 protein: CASSLRGTGELFF. The CDR3 DNA reads TGTGCCAGCAGTTTGAGGGGCACCGGGGAGCTGTTTTTT.

V is TRBV5-4 and J is TRBJ2-7; 7 bases line up with TRBD1. The trim removed 4 bases at V and 0 bases at J, leaving 4 bases unmatched. The CDR3 is 14 residues long. In germline, CDR1 is SGHNT, CDR2 YYREEE (reference sequence). DNA for the CDR3: TGTGCCAGCAGCCTGACAGGGAACTCCTACGAGCAGTACTTC. The encoded protein is CASSLTGNSYEQYF.

The V call is TRBV12-3 or TRBV12-4, the J call TRBJ2-7; D is unresolved. The CDR3 loop spans 13 amino acids. V dropped 1 base and J dropped 6 bases, with 10 bases sitting between them. The CDR3 nucleotides read TGTGCCAGCAGTTTAGGCCAACGTAGCGAGCAGTACTTC. It yields the protein CASSLGQRSEQYF.